Listed below are T cell receptor beta chains from one sample, sequenced in a study of control samples from healthy donors and cancer patients. The protocol was immunoSEQ multiplex PCR, while the TCRdb copy is restricted to in-frame clones and leaves out a portion. The sample carries 120,000 to 150,000 clones, 93% recorded once. The sequencing sample was made of blood. All receptors derive from a man younger than 35 in good health. Both conserved end residues are part of each CDR3. Each record gives: J gene, V gene, clone size, D gene, CDR3 protein, CDR3 DNA. A D gene is named only where the DNA matches it firmly. Clone size is given for some rows only: seen once, a few or many times, or a class if the clone is expanded.

J: TRBJ2-1; V: TRBV27; size: .; D: .; CDR3: CASSSPVGLLPSSYNEQFF; DNA: TGTGCCAGCAGTTCCCCCGTGGGGCTGTTACCCAGCTCCTACAATGAGCAGTTCTTC
J: TRBJ2-7; V: TRBV15; size: .; D: .; CDR3: CATSRESRPPDEQYF; DNA: TGTGCCACCAGCAGAGAAAGCCGGCCGCCTGACGAGCAGTACTTC
J: TRBJ1-1; V: TRBV9; size: .; D: .; CDR3: CASEKPDSVGMNTEAFF; DNA: TGTGCCAGCGAGAAGCCGGACAGCGTGGGGATGAACACTGAAGCTTTCTTT
J: TRBJ1-3; V: TRBV7-9; size: .; D: .; CDR3: CASSPRVDSSIYF; DNA: TGTGCCAGCAGCCCCCGGGTGGACAGTTCCATATATTTT
J: TRBJ1-1; V: TRBV5-6; size: .; D: .; CDR3: CASSLAFRQKNTEAFF; DNA: TGTGCCAGCAGCTTGGCGTTTCGACAGAAGAACACTGAAGCTTTCTTT
J: TRBJ1-2; V: TRBV2; size: .; D: .; CDR3: CASSDLRLNYGYTF; DNA: TGTGCCAGCAGTGATCTCCGACTCAACTATGGCTACACCTTC
J: TRBJ1-4; V: TRBV5-1; size: .; D: TRBD1; CDR3: CASSLTGANEKLFF; DNA: TGCGCCAGCAGCTTGACAGGGGCTAATGAAAAACTGTTTTTT
J: TRBJ1-2; V: TRBV18; size: medium-sized; D: .; CDR3: CASSPIKTGPYGYTF; DNA: TGTGCCAGCTCACCAATTAAGACAGGACCTTATGGCTACACCTTC
J: TRBJ2-7; V: TRBV13; size: .; D: .; CDR3: CASSLTLRPGEQYF; DNA: TGTGCCAGCAGCTTAACTCTTCGCCCTGGAGAGCAGTACTTC
J: TRBJ2-7; V: TRBV27; size: .; D: TRBD2; CDR3: CASSLRLAGEYEQYF; DNA: TGTGCCAGCAGTTTACGACTAGCGGGAGAGTACGAGCAGTACTTC
J: TRBJ2-1; V: TRBV3-1/TRBV3-2; size: .; D: .; CDR3: CASSQPRMSYNEQFF; DNA: TGTGCCAGCAGCCAACCCAGGATGTCCTACAATGAGCAGTTCTTC
J: TRBJ1-1; V: TRBV19; size: .; D: .; CDR3: CASKVTLNTEAFF; DNA: TGTGCCTCGAAGGTAACCCTGAACACTGAAGCTTTCTTT
J: TRBJ1-4; V: TRBV15; size: .; D: .; CDR3: CATSRDQWEKLFF; DNA: TGTGCCACCAGCAGAGATCAGTGGGAAAAACTGTTTTTT
J: TRBJ1-3; V: TRBV12-5; size: .; D: .; CDR3: CASGLVLSSRGYSGNTIYF; DNA: TGTGCTAGTGGTTTGGTATTGTCATCCCGGGGTTACTCTGGAAACACCATATATTTT
J: TRBJ1-6; V: TRBV7-9; size: .; D: .; CDR3: CASSLGPQQGYSPLHF; DNA: TGTGCCAGCAGCTTAGGGCCACAACAGGGCTATTCACCCCTCCACTTT
J: TRBJ2-7; V: TRBV5-4; size: .; D: TRBD1; CDR3: CASSWEGQGNEQYF; DNA: TGTGCCAGCAGCTGGGAAGGACAGGGCAACGAGCAGTACTTC
J: TRBJ1-3; V: TRBV5-6; size: .; D: .; CDR3: CASSLGRLSGNTIYF; DNA: TGTGCCAGCAGCTTGGGGAGACTCTCTGGAAACACCATATATTTT
J: TRBJ1-4; V: TRBV27; size: .; D: .; CDR3: CASSEIQEEKLFF; DNA: TGTGCCAGCAGTGAGATACAAGAAGAAAAACTGTTTTTT
J: TRBJ1-1; V: TRBV7-3; size: .; D: TRBD1; CDR3: CASSPSTGGAEAFF; DNA: TGTGCCAGCAGCCCATCGACAGGGGGCGCTGAAGCTTTCTTT
J: TRBJ1-1; V: TRBV7-9; size: .; D: TRBD1; CDR3: CASSPPRTGWTEAFF; DNA: TGTGCCAGCAGCCCCCCTCGGACAGGGTGGACTGAAGCTTTCTTT
J: TRBJ2-3; V: TRBV4-2; size: .; D: .; CDR3: CASSPGLWDTQYF; DNA: TGTGCCAGCAGCCCGGGCTTATGGGATACGCAGTATTTT
J: TRBJ1-5; V: TRBV27; size: .; D: .; CDR3: CASSLGQSIQPQHF; DNA: TGTGCCAGCAGTTTGGGACAATCCATTCAGCCCCAGCATTTT
J: TRBJ2-5; V: TRBV7-9; size: .; D: .; CDR3: CASISGGAETQYF; DNA: TGTGCCAGCATTTCTGGGGGCGCCGAGACCCAGTACTTC
J: TRBJ2-2; V: TRBV19; size: medium-sized; D: .; CDR3: CATRSPGELFF; DNA: TGTGCTACTAGGTCTCCCGGGGAGCTGTTTTTT
J: TRBJ1-3; V: TRBV7-8; size: .; D: .; CDR3: CASSLAGWGTGNTIYF; DNA: TGTGCCAGCAGCCTAGCGGGTTGGGGAACTGGAAACACCATATATTTT
J: TRBJ1-6; V: TRBV7-9; size: .; D: TRBD1; CDR3: CASSFAGTANSPLHF; DNA: TGTGCCAGCAGCTTTGCCGGGACAGCTAATTCACCCCTCCACTTT
J: TRBJ1-5; V: TRBV27; size: .; D: TRBD1; CDR3: CASSSTGGPQHF; DNA: TGTGCCAGCAGTTCCACAGGGGGGCCCCAGCATTTT
J: TRBJ2-5; V: TRBV14; size: .; D: TRBD2; CDR3: CASSHRALAGVETQYF; DNA: TGTGCCAGCAGCCATCGGGCGCTAGCGGGAGTGGAGACCCAGTACTTC
J: TRBJ2-6; V: TRBV5-6; size: .; D: .; CDR3: CASSLDIEAGANVLTF; DNA: TGTGCCAGCAGCTTGGACATAGAAGCTGGGGCCAACGTCCTGACTTTC
J: TRBJ2-7; V: TRBV7-2; size: .; D: .; CDR3: CASSRAGQSYEQYF; DNA: TGTGCCAGCAGCCGGGCGGGACAGAGCTACGAGCAGTACTTC
J: TRBJ1-5; V: TRBV28; size: .; D: .; CDR3: CASTLPGRYQPQHF; DNA: TGTGCCAGCACCTTGCCCGGCCGTTATCAGCCCCAGCATTTT
J: TRBJ1-4; V: TRBV7-9; size: .; D: TRBD1; CDR3: CASSSSRGATNEKLFF; DNA: TGTGCCAGCAGCTCGAGCAGGGGGGCAACTAATGAAAAACTGTTTTTT
J: TRBJ1-2; V: TRBV7-9; size: once; D: TRBD1; CDR3: CASSRGTAHNGYTF; DNA: TGTGCCAGCAGCCGGGGGACAGCCCATAATGGCTACACCTTC
J: TRBJ1-1; V: TRBV30; size: .; D: .; CDR3: CAWSWTAPQIEAFF; DNA: TGTGCCTGGAGTTGGACCGCCCCACAAATTGAAGCTTTCTTT
J: TRBJ2-2; V: TRBV5-6; size: .; D: TRBD2; CDR3: CASSRVYRGENTGELFF; DNA: TGTGCCAGCAGCCGAGTCTATCGGGGGGAGAACACCGGGGAGCTGTTTTTT
J: TRBJ2-7; V: TRBV3-1/TRBV3-2; size: .; D: .; CDR3: CASSPQQQKWQPNPYEQYF; DNA: TGTGCCAGCAGCCCGCAACAACAGAAGTGGCAGCCTAACCCCTACGAGCAGTACTTC
J: TRBJ1-2; V: TRBV10-2; size: .; D: .; CDR3: CASSPKTVNYGYTF; DNA: TGCGCCAGCAGTCCTAAGACAGTCAACTATGGCTACACCTTC
J: TRBJ1-6; V: TRBV5-1; size: .; D: .; CDR3: CASGPGLTYNSPLHF; DNA: TGCGCCAGTGGACCTGGGTTGACCTATAATTCACCCCTCCACTTT
J: TRBJ1-2; V: TRBV2; size: once; D: .; CDR3: CASSERSGARNYGYTF; DNA: TGTGCCAGCAGTGAACGTTCGGGGGCGCGGAACTATGGCTACACCTTC
J: TRBJ2-1; V: TRBV30; size: once; D: .; CDR3: CAWSFGPSNEQFF; DNA: TGTGCCTGGAGCTTCGGACCGTCCAATGAGCAGTTCTTC